The rows below give T cell receptor beta chains drawn from one sample of a study of blood T cell repertoires in COVID-19. Sequencing used immunoSEQ multiplex PCR; TCRdb keeps in-frame clones, though not all of them. Of some 200,000 clones in the sample, about 88% were seen once. The sequenced sample was PBMCs or T cells enriched from blood (not recorded which). These TCRs come from a woman in her late teens or twenties who had recovered from COVID-19. The CDR3 runs from the conserved cysteine through the conserved F or W. The D gene is left open where the match is weak. Only part of the rows carry a size: once, few, many, or a class if the clone is expanded.

.	TRBV27	TRBJ2-1	TRBD2	TGTGCCAGCAGTTTGCAGGGAGGGGCCAATGAGCAGTTCTTC	CASSLQGGANEQFF
.	TRBV15	TRBJ2-3	TRBD2	TGTGCCACCAGCAGAGCCGCACTAGCGGGAGCAATAGATACGCAGTATTTT	CATSRAALAGAIDTQYF
few	TRBV18	TRBJ1-5	.	TGTGCCAGCTCAAAAGAAGTGGCTCAGCCCCAGCATTTT	CASSKEVAQPQHF
.	TRBV7-9	TRBJ2-5	.	TGTGCCAGCAGCCACTTTGGAGGCCAAGAGACCCAGTACTTC	CASSHFGGQETQYF
.	TRBV29-1	TRBJ2-5	.	TGCAGCGTTGGGCCAGGGGGGGAGACCCAGTACTTC	CSVGPGGETQYF
.	TRBV28	TRBJ1-4	TRBD1	TGTGCCAGCAGTTTACAAGGCTTGACAGGGGCGGGTGTTCTGTTTTTT	CASSLQGLTGAGVLFF
.	TRBV19	TRBJ2-1	TRBD2	TGTGCCAGTAGTATTGGTCTAGCGGGCGGTGAGCAGTTCTTC	CASSIGLAGGEQFF
.	TRBV6-5	TRBJ2-2	TRBD2	TGTGCCAGCAGGCGGGAGGCCACCGGGGAGCTGTTTTTT	CASRREATGELFF
.	TRBV27	TRBJ1-1	.	TGTGCCAGCATCACTCGGGGGTGGAGGGGCCCTGAAGCTTTCTTT	CASITRGWRGPEAFF
.	TRBV7-2	TRBJ1-3	.	TGTGCCAGCAGCTTAAGGGGAATCTCTGGAAACACCATATATTTT	CASSLRGISGNTIYF
once	TRBV28	TRBJ2-1	.	TGTGCCAGCAGTTTGACAGTTCCTCGGACCGAGCAGTTCTTC	CASSLTVPRTEQFF
.	TRBV7-8	TRBJ2-7	.	TGTGCCAGCAGCCACAGTATATTGCAGGGGTCGACCTACGAGCAGTACTTC	CASSHSILQGSTYEQYF
.	TRBV19	TRBJ1-1	.	TGTGCCAGTAGTATCCGACAGCTGAACACTGAAGCTTTCTTT	CASSIRQLNTEAFF
once	TRBV27	TRBJ2-7	TRBD1	TGTGCCAGCAGCCCCCGGATGCAGGGGGCATCGGGCGAGCAGTACTTC	CASSPRMQGASGEQYF
.	TRBV2	TRBJ1-3	.	TGTGCCAGCACCCGCGGTAACTCTGGAAACACCATATATTTT	CASTRGNSGNTIYF
.	TRBV4-2	TRBJ2-7	TRBD2	TGTGCCAGCAGCCAAGAAACTAGCGCGGCCTACGAGCAGTACTTC	CASSQETSAAYEQYF
.	TRBV7-3	TRBJ2-7	.	TGTGCCAGCAGCTTAAGCCGGAGAGACTACGAGCAGTACTTC	CASSLSRRDYEQYF
.	TRBV10-3	TRBJ2-7	TRBD1	TGTGCCATCAGTGACCAACAGGGGGACCCCTACGAGCAGTACTTC	CAISDQQGDPYEQYF
.	TRBV19	TRBJ1-5	.	TGTGCCAGTAGTATACGGGCAGGGTATAGCAATCAGCCCCAGCATTTT	CASSIRAGYSNQPQHF
.	TRBV5-6	TRBJ1-3	.	TGTGCCAGCAGCTTTGGCGGTCAGATTACTGGAAACACCATATATTTT	CASSFGGQITGNTIYF
.	TRBV21-1	TRBJ1-4	.	TGTGCCAGCAGCAAAGGACAGGGTAGGAAAGGAAAACTGTTTTTT	CASSKGQGRKGKLFF
.	TRBV5-1	TRBJ2-7	TRBD2	TGCGCCAGCAGCTTAGGCCTAGCGGGAGTGTGGGGCTACGAGCAGTACTTC	CASSLGLAGVWGYEQYF
.	TRBV28	TRBJ1-1	.	TGTGCCAGCAGCCAACTCAGGGATCTCGGAACTGAAGCTTTCTTT	CASSQLRDLGTEAFF
few	TRBV5-5	TRBJ1-1	TRBD1	TGTGCCAGCAGCCCTCAGGGGGGCTGGACTGAAGCTTTCTTT	CASSPQGGWTEAFF
.	TRBV28	TRBJ2-1	TRBD2	TGTGCCAGCAGTTTAGCGGGAGGGCCTAATGAGCAGTTCTTC	CASSLAGGPNEQFF
.	TRBV5-4	TRBJ2-1	TRBD2	TGTGCCAGCAGCGCTAGCGGGGGGGGATCAAACTACAATGAGCAGTTCTTC	CASSASGGGSNYNEQFF
.	TRBV7-6	TRBJ2-2	TRBD2	TGTGCCAGCAGCTTTGGACTAGCGGGAGTGGAAGGTACCGGGGAGCTGTTTTTT	CASSFGLAGVEGTGELFF
.	TRBV28	TRBJ1-6	.	TGTGCCAGCAGTTCCCCCGGGGGGCGCGGGAATTCACCCCTCCACTTT	CASSSPGGRGNSPLHF
once	TRBV27	TRBJ2-1	.	TGTGCCAGCAGTTTAGGGACACCGTATTACAATGAGCAGTTCTTC	CASSLGTPYYNEQFF
.	TRBV20-1	TRBJ1-2	TRBD1	TGCAGTGCGAGTACCGGGACAGTAAGCTATGGCTACACCTTC	CSASTGTVSYGYTF
.	TRBV19	TRBJ1-6	TRBD1	TGTGCCAGTAGTGGGGACAGGAATTCACCCCTCCACTTT	CASSGDRNSPLHF
.	TRBV11-2	TRBJ1-5	TRBD1	TGTGCCAGCAGCATGGGACAGTGGAATCAGCCCCAGCATTTT	CASSMGQWNQPQHF
once	TRBV12-3/TRBV12-4	TRBJ1-6	.	TGTGCCAGCAGTTCTTTGCGTTCACCCCTCCACTTT	CASSSLRSPLHF
.	TRBV29-1	TRBJ1-2	.	TGCAGCGTTGAGTTACAGACCTATGGCTACACCTTC	CSVELQTYGYTF
.	TRBV6-5	TRBJ2-2	.	TGTGCCAGCAGTTACTCGAGAGCCGGGGAGCTGTTTTTT	CASSYSRAGELFF
.	TRBV6-1	TRBJ2-1	TRBD2	TGTGCCAGCAGTGACCCGGGACTAGCGGCCTACAATGAGCAGTTCTTC	CASSDPGLAAYNEQFF
.	TRBV12-3/TRBV12-4	TRBJ1-1	.	TGTGCCAGCACCCCCCCCTCCCTTGAAGCTTTCTTT	CASTPPSLEAFF
.	TRBV5-5	TRBJ1-1	.	TGTGCCAGCAGCTTGGACCCAGGTCGGAAGAACACTGAAGCTTTCTTT	CASSLDPGRKNTEAFF
.	TRBV5-4	TRBJ2-7	.	TGTGCCAGCAGCCGGGACACCTACGAGCAGTACTTC	CASSRDTYEQYF
.	TRBV27	TRBJ1-2	TRBD1	TGTGCCAGCAGTTTCGACGGGAGGGGGCGGGTAGTGGGCTACACCTTC	CASSFDGRGRVVGYTF
once	TRBV7-3	TRBJ2-7	TRBD2	TGTGCCAGCAGTAAAGAGGCGGGACTACGCTACGAGCAGTACTTC	CASSKEAGLRYEQYF
.	TRBV6-5	TRBJ1-6	TRBD1	TGTGCCAGCAGTTATTGGGAAGGCAGGGGGCATTCACCCCTCCACTTT	CASSYWEGRGHSPLHF
.	TRBV11-2	TRBJ2-7	.	TGTGCCAGCAGCTTAGATCTCTACGAGCAGTACTTC	CASSLDLYEQYF
once	TRBV27	TRBJ2-3	TRBD1	TGTGCCAGCAGTAGGGACAGGAGGGTCCCAGATACGCAGTATTTT	CASSRDRRVPDTQYF